This T cell receptor beta chain was sequenced in a study of T cells in Graves' hyperthyroidism and ophthalmopathy. The germline V gene has CDR1 LGHNA and CDR2 YSLEER. Trimming cost V 0 bases and J 0 bases, with 12 bases left between them. The CDR3 has 16 amino acids. RNA transcripts provided the source from which TCR beta CDR3 regions were amplified. Initially, a first-round RT-PCR of the TCR CDR3 employed the HTBI primer set. TCRdb reanalysed the multiplex PCR reads using MiXCR and keeps one entry per CDR3 protein. The sample contains 500,000 to 650,000 distinct CDR3 sequences, around 13% of which appear only once. This clonotype was detected once.

The receptor was isolated from a woman between 50 and 59 years old with Graves' ophthalmopathy. V and J are TRBV4-3 and TRBJ2-7, with D maybe TRBD1 (5 bases). Sequencing used blood. Here the CDR3 DNA reads TGCGCCAGCAGCCAAGATCAAGGGGCACTCTCCTACGAGCAGTACTTC. Translation gives CASSQDQGALSYEQYF.